This T cell receptor (beta chain) was retrieved from a study of OX40 agonist ivuxolimab in advanced cancers. Study findings and constraints: Compared with others, partial responders at 0.1-3.0 mg/kg displayed clonal expansion among the lowest.

Of note for this clone: The antigen remains undetermined.

Repertoires were generated with immunoSEQ multiplex PCR, while TCRdb's copy carries only in-frame clones and drops some. Of roughly 65,000 clones in the sample, just over 85% were seen once. This receptor was identified in an adult with an advanced solid tumor such as melanoma, head and neck, liver or kidney cancer. The source material was CD4+ or CD8+ T cells sorted from blood, sampled in a trial of the OX40 agonist ivuxolimab.

CDR3 in DNA: TGTGCCAGCAGCTCAAGTGGGGGTGTAGGGAGTCCTAGCAATCAGCCCCAGCATTTT. It translates to CASSSSGGVGSPSNQPQHF. The J gene is TRBJ1-5, the V gene TRBV11-3; perhaps TRBD1 as D (5 bases). V was trimmed by 4 bases and J by 0 bases, leaving 22 bases between them. Germline V gene sequence: CDR1 SGHNT, CDR2 YENEEA. The CDR3 contains 19 residues.